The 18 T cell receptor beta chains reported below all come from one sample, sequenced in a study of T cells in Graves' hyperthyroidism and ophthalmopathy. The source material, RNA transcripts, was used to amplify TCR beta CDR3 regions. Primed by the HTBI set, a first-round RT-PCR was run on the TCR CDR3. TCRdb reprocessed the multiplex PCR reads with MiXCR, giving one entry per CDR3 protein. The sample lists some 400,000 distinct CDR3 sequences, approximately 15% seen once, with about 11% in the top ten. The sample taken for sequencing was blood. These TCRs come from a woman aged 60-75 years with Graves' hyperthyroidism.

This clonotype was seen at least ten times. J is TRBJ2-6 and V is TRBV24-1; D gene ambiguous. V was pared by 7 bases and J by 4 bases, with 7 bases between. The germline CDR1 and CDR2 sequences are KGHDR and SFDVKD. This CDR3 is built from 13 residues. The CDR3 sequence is CATRNSGANVLTF. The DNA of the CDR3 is TGTGCCACCAGAAATTCGGGGGCCAACGTCCTGACTTTC.

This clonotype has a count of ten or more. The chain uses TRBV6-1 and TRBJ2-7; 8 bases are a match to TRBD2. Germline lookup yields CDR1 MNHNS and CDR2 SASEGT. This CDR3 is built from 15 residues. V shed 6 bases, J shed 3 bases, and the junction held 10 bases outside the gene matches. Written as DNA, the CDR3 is TGTGCCAGCAGCAAACCCTCAGCGGGAGTCTACGAGCAGTACTTC. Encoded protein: CASSKPSAGVYEQYF.

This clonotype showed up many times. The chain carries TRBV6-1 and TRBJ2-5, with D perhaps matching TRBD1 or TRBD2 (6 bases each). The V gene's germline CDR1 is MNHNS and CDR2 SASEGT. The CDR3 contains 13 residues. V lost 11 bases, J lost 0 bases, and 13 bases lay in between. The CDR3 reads CAAGRDNQETQYF. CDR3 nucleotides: TGTGCCGCGGGGCGGGACAACCAAGAGACCCAGTACTTC.

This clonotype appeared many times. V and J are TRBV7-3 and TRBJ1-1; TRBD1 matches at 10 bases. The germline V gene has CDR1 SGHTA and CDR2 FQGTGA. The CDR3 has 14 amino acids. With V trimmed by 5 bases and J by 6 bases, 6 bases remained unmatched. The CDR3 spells CASSPRQGAAEAFF. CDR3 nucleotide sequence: TGTGCCAGCAGCCCGAGACAGGGGGCCGCTGAAGCTTTCTTT.

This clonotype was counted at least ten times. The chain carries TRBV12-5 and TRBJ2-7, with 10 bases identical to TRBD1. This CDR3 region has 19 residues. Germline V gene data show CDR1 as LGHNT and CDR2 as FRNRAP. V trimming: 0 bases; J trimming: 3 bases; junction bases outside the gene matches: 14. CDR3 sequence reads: CASGLVRHQGQGIFYEQYF. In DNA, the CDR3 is TGTGCTAGTGGTTTGGTACGCCATCAGGGACAGGGGATATTCTACGAGCAGTACTTC. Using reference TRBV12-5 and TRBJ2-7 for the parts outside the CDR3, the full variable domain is DARVTQTPRHKVTEMGQEVTMRCQPILGHNTVFWYRQTMMQGLELLAYFRNRAPLDDSGMPKDRFSAEMPDATLATLKIQPSEPRDSAVYFCASGLVRHQGQGIFYEQYFGPGTRLTVT.

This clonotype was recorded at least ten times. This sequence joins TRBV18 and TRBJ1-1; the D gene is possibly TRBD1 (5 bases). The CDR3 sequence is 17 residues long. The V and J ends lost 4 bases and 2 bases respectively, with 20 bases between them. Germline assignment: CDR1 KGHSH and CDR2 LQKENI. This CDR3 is CASSLPGQGRLNTEAFF. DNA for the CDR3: TGTGCCAGCTCACTCCCCGGCCAGGGCAGGTTAAACACTGAAGCTTTCTTT.

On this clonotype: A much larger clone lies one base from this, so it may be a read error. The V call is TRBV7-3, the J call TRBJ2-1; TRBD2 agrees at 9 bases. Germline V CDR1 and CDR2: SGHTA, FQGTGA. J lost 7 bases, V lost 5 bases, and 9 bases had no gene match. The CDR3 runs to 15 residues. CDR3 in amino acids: CASSLTLAGLNEQFF. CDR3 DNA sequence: TGTGCCAGCAGCCTCACTCTAGCGGGATTGAATGAGCAGTTCTTC. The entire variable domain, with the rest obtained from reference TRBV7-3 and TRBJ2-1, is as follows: GAGVSQTPSNKVTEKGKYVELRCDPISGHTALYWYRQSLGQGPEFLIYFQGTGAADDSGLPNDRFFAVRPEGSVSTLKIQRTERGDSAVYLCASSLTLAGLNEQFFGPGTRLTVL.

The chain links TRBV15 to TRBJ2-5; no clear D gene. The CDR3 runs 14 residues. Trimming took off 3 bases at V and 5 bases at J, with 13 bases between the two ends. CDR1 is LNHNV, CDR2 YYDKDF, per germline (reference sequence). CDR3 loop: CATSSTTGLETQYF. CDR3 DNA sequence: TGTGCCACCAGCAGCACTACCGGGCTGGAGACCCAGTACTTC.

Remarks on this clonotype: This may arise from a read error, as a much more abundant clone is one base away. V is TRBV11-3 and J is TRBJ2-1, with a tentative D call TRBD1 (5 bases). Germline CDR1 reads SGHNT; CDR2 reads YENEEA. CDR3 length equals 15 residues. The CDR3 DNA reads TGTGCCAGCAGCTTAGACCAGGGCTCCCACAATGAGCAGTTCTTC. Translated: CASSLDQGSHNEQFF.

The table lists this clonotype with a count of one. Here the CDR3 reads CSVEGGERALGSGNTIYF. CDR3 coding DNA: TGCAGCGTTGAAGGTGGGGAGCGGGCCTTGGGCTCTGGAAACACCATATATTTT. J is TRBJ1-3 and V is TRBV29-1; D not certain. Germline assignment: CDR1 SQVTM and CDR2 ANQGSEA. Trimming removed 1 base from V and 0 bases from J, with 19 bases in between. This CDR3 is 18 amino acids long.

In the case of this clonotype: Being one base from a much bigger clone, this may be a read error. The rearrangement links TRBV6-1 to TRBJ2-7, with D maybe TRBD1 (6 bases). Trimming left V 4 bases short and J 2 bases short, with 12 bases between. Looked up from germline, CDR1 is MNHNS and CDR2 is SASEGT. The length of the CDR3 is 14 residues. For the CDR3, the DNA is TGTGCCAGCAGTGGGACAGAAGGAACCTACGAGCAGTACTTC. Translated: CASSGTEGTYEQYF.

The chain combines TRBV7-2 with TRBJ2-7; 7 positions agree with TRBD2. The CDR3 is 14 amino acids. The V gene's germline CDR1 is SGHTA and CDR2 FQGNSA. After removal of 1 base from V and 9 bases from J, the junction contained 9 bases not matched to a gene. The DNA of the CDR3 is TGTGCCAGCAGCTTAGGTTTCATGGGCGGGGGGCAGTACTTC. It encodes CASSLGFMGGGQYF.

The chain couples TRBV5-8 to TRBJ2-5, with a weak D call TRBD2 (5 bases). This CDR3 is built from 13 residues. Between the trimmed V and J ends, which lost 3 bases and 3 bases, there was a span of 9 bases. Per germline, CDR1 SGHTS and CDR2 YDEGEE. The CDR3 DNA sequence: TGTGCCAGCAGCTCGCGGGCCGAAGAGACCCAGTACTTC. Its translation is CASSSRAEETQYF.

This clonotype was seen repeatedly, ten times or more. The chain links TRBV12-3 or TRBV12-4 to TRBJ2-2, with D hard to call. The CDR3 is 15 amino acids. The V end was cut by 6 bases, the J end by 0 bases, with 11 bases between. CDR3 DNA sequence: TGTGCCAGCAGGGGTCCCGGCCCGAACACCGGGGAGCTGTTTTTT. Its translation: CASRGPGPNTGELFF.

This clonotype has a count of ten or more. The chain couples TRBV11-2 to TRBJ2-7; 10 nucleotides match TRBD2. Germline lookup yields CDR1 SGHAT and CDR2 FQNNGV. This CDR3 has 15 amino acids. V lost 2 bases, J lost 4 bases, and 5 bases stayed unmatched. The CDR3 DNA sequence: TGTGCCAGCAGCTTAACTAGCGGGATGCTATACGAGCAGTACTTC. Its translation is CASSLTSGMLYEQYF.

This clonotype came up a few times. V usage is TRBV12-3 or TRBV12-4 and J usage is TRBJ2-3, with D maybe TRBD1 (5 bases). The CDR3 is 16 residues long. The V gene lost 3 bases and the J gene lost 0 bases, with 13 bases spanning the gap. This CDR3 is CASSLGQPISTDTQYF. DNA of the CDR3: TGTGCCAGCAGTTTGGGGCAGCCGATTAGCACAGATACGCAGTATTTT.

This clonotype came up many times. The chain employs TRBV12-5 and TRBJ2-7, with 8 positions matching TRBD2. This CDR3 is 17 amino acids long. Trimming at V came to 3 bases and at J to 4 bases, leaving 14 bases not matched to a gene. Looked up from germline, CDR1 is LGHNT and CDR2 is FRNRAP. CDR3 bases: TGTGCTAGTGGTTTTGTCCTGAACGGGAGGGCCCCTTACGAGCAGTACTTC. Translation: CASGFVLNGRAPYEQYF.

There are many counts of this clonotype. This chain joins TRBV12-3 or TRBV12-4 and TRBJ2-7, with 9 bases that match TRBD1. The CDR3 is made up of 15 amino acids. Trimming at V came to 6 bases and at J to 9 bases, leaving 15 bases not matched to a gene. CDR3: CASRPAGTGKDGQYF. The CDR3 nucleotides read TGTGCCAGCAGACCAGCCGGGACAGGGAAGGACGGGCAGTACTTC.